This T cell receptor (beta chain) emerged from a study of cytomegalovirus exposure and HLA in healthy donors. Germline CDR1 is SGHTA and CDR2 is FQGTGA. This CDR3 has 13 amino acids. Trimming stripped 5 bases from V and 10 bases from J, with 12 bases between. The PCR had 60 Vbeta and 13 Jbeta primers. Libraries were prepared by immunoSEQ multiplex PCR; TCRdb keeps only in-frame clonotypes and omits some of them. The table records under 200,000 clones, under 85% of them present only once. Study observations and caveats: Investigators reported under 200 TCR beta chains as tied to cytomegalovirus. Specific recognition of CMV antigens was confirmed in vitro for three chains (all CMV-associated). Relative to the approximately 680-donor mean, N-insertions were reportedly fewer in an Asian-associated ancestry cluster in a later analysis.

As for the donors, each was a healthy bone marrow donor. This clone has more than one count but fewer than ten. The antigen is undetermined. The sequenced material came from PBMCs. This TCR was sampled from a woman aged 30 to 39 in good health and CMV-seronegative. The chain is built from TRBV7-3 and TRBJ1-6, with a possible D match to TRBD1 (6 bases). CDR3 DNA: TGTGCCAGCAGCCGAACAGGGAACTCACCCCTCCACTTT. Amino acid sequence: CASSRTGNSPLHF.